The source of this TCR beta chain is a study of blood T cell repertoires in COVID-19. Germline loops: CDR1 SNHLY, CDR2 FYNNEI. The CDR3 runs 13 residues. V shed 6 bases, J shed 5 bases, and the junction held 3 bases outside the gene matches. Original processing notes: Reference gene primer amplification gave nucleated cell count estimates. Clones were read by immunoSEQ multiplex PCR, and TCRdb kept only the in-frame ones, dropping some. V and J calls and clone size are those listed in that table; D and trimming were worked out from the DNA. The data show about 320,000 clones, around 85% seen once. Sequencing input: PBMCs or T cells enriched from blood (not recorded which). The clonotype comes from a woman aged 25 to 45 who had been exposed to COVID-19. The chain carries TRBV2 and TRBJ1-4; 7 nucleotides line up with TRBD1. CDR3 nucleotide sequence: TGTGCCAGCAGCGACAGGGCAAATGAAAAACTGTTTTTT. This encodes CASSDRANEKLFF.